A single sample is the source of the 21 T cell receptor beta chains below, sequenced in a study of shared clonotypes between healthy human individuals. TCRdb's copy holds only in-frame clones and misses some; the assay was immunoSEQ multiplex PCR. This table has roughly 2,500,000 clones, over 85% appearing once. The material sequenced was naive CD4+ T cells from PBMCs. Described subset: CD45RA+ positively selected. Source of these receptors: a man aged 18 to 29 in good health. Some clones in this sample may be carry-over from other donors' samples.

The CDR3: CAIPPPGSPLYGYTF. DNA for the CDR3: TGCGCCATCCCGCCACCGGGGAGCCCCCTCTATGGCTACACCTTC. The chain combines TRBV5-1 with TRBJ1-2; D is uncertain. Trimming removed 9 bases from V and 4 bases from J, with 22 bases in between. Germline V gene lookup returns CDR1 SGHRS and CDR2 YFSETQ. CDR3 length: 15 amino acids.

The V and J genes are TRBV28 and TRBJ2-1, with a tentative D call TRBD2 (5 bases). The germline V gene has CDR1 MDHEN and CDR2 SYDVKM. The germline V and J ends were trimmed by 8 bases and 0 bases, with 14 bases remaining between them. The length of the CDR3 is 15 residues. The CDR3 here is CASVNPGSSYNEQFF. The DNA of the CDR3 is TGTGCCAGCGTGAATCCGGGGAGCTCCTACAATGAGCAGTTCTTC.

This clone was observed a single time. Other DNA sequences in this sample translate to the same CDR3. The chain recombines TRBV5-1 with TRBJ2-5; TRBD2 matches at 10 bases. This CDR3 is 15 amino acids long. The J segment lost 5 bases and the V segment lost 0 bases, leaving 4 bases of the junction unmatched. Germline V gives CDR1 SGHRS, CDR2 YFSETQ. The DNA for the CDR3 is TGCGCCAGCAGCTTGGCAGGGACTAGCGAGGAGACCCAGTACTTC. As protein: CASSLAGTSEETQYF.

This clone was detected once. V is TRBV4-3 and J is TRBJ1-6, with D perhaps TRBD1 (5 bases). V dropped 4 bases and J dropped 0 bases, with 19 bases sitting between them. The germline CDR1 and CDR2 sequences are LGHNA and YSLEER. CDR3 length: 19 amino acids. The CDR3 loop is CASSRTPSDSPSYNSPLHF. DNA of the CDR3: TGCGCCAGCAGCCGCACCCCGAGCGACAGCCCCTCCTATAATTCACCCCTCCACTTT.

This clone was picked up a small number of times. This rearrangement joins TRBV4-3 to TRBJ1-1; the D is unclear. The CDR3 consists of 15 residues. From germline, CDR1 is LGHNA and CDR2 YSLEER. V was trimmed by 0 bases and J by 0 bases, leaving 8 bases between them. The CDR3 DNA follows: TGCGCCAGCAGCCAAGATCCGACGGTGAACACTGAAGCTTTCTTT. Translating it yields CASSQDPTVNTEAFF.

The rearrangement uses TRBV5-4 and TRBJ1-5, with TRBD1 identical over 9 bases. This CDR3 spans 15 amino acids. Germline lookup yields CDR1 SGHNT and CDR2 YYREEE (reference sequence). The V and J ends lost 3 bases and 2 bases, in that order; junction bases with no gene match: 3. As DNA, the CDR3 is TGTGCCAGCAGCTACGGACAGGGGCGCAATCAGCCCCAGCATTTT. It specifies CASSYGQGRNQPQHF.

The gene calls are TRBV28 and TRBJ2-7, with 8 bases aligning to TRBD1. Per germline, CDR1 MDHEN and CDR2 SYDVKM. J lost 1 base, V lost 6 bases, and 8 bases had no gene match. The CDR3 sequence is 15 residues long. The CDR3 DNA is TGTGCCAGCAGCCCTGGGGACAGGCGTTCCTACGAGCAGTACTTC. It encodes CASSPGDRRSYEQYF.

In this sample, this clone turned up once. V is TRBV6-1 and J is TRBJ2-7; tentative D call: TRBD2 (7 bases). Trimming stripped 3 bases from V and 7 bases from J, with 19 bases between. The CDR3 is 15 amino acids. The germline V gene has CDR1 MNHNS and CDR2 SASEGT. The CDR3 DNA follows: TGTGCCAGCAGTGAGGGGGGGGCCCCTCGGTGGGAGCAGTACTTC. This gives the protein CASSEGGAPRWEQYF.

The chain employs TRBV7-3 and TRBJ2-3, with D possibly being TRBD1 or TRBD2 (5 bases each). CDR1 is SGHTA and CDR2 is FQGTGA in the germline V gene. V was trimmed by 4 bases and J by 6 bases, leaving 14 bases between them. The CDR3 covers 14 residues. This chain's CDR3 is CASSSSGPRDTQYF. The CDR3 DNA reads TGTGCCAGCAGCTCCTCGGGACCTCGGGATACGCAGTATTTT.

The chain has TRBV5-1 and TRBJ1-1, with 7 bases fitting TRBD1. The CDR3 spans 14 residues. V lost 0 bases to trimming and J lost 8 bases; unmatched junction nucleotides: 7. CDR1 and CDR2 (germline): SGHRS, YFSETQ. For the CDR3, the DNA is TGCGCCAGCAGCTTGGACAGGGGCGAACTCGAAGCTTTCTTT. Residues: CASSLDRGELEAFF.

The J gene is TRBJ2-1, the V gene TRBV7-3; the D gene could be TRBD1 or TRBD2 (5 bases each). The CDR3 is made up of 13 amino acids. Germline-derived CDR1 and CDR2 are SGHTA and FQGTGA. V shed 8 bases and J shed 6 bases, with 14 bases lying between them. In nucleotides, the CDR3 is TGTGCCAGCGGTCCGGGACCCACCAATGAGCAGTTCTTC. It encodes CASGPGPTNEQFF.

CDR3 loop: CASSLWTGGGSGTDTQYF. The CDR3 bases are TGCGCCAGCAGCTTGTGGACAGGAGGGGGCTCCGGCACAGATACGCAGTATTTT. V is TRBV5-1 and J is TRBJ2-3, with D possibly matching TRBD1 (7 bases). Trimming stripped 1 base from V and 1 base from J, with 19 bases between. The germline V gene has CDR1 SGHRS and CDR2 YFSETQ. The CDR3 length is 18 residues.

The J gene is TRBJ2-1, the V gene TRBV18; TRBD1 aligns across 9 bases. Per germline, CDR1 KGHSH and CDR2 LQKENI. With 7 bases clipped from V and 5 bases from J, the junction kept 9 bases outside the gene matches. CDR3 length: 15 amino acids. CDR3 sequence: CASCIPQGANNEQFF. DNA of the CDR3: TGTGCCAGCTGCATCCCACAGGGGGCAAACAATGAGCAGTTCTTC.

The chain carries TRBV4-2 and TRBJ2-3, with 11 bases identical to TRBD1. Trimming at V came to 3 bases and at J to 7 bases, leaving 9 bases not matched to a gene. Germline V gene lookup returns CDR1 LGHNA and CDR2 YNFKEQ. This CDR3 has 16 residues. DNA of the CDR3: TGTGCCAGCAGCCAGGGGAGGACAGGGGGCTTCAATACGCAGTATTTT. It specifies CASSQGRTGGFNTQYF.

A single count supports this clone. Other DNA sequences in this sample translate to the same CDR3. The chain joins TRBV9 to TRBJ1-5; D remains unclear. Germline-derived CDR1 and CDR2 are SGDLS and YYNGEE. The V gene lost 0 bases and the J gene lost 1 base, with 8 bases spanning the gap. This CDR3 has 15 amino acids. CDR3: CASSVGTGSNQPQHF. DNA for the CDR3: TGTGCCAGCAGCGTAGGGACGGGGAGCAATCAGCCCCAGCATTTT.

This clone was seen just once. The chain uses TRBV5-4 and TRBJ2-2; tentatively, D is TRBD1 (5 bases). From germline, CDR1 is SGHNT and CDR2 YYREEE (reference sequence). V was trimmed by 0 bases and J by 2 bases, leaving 17 bases between them. The CDR3 contains 18 residues. The CDR3 nucleotides read TGTGCCAGCAGCTTGGGTCAGGGTAAGGGCCGTAACACCGGGGAGCTGTTTTTT. Encoded protein: CASSLGQGKGRNTGELFF.

V and J are TRBV6-5 and TRBJ2-3; D not resolved. V gave up 2 bases and J gave up 4 bases, with 7 bases separating them. The germline CDR1 and CDR2 sequences are MNHEY and SVGAGI. CDR3 length: 13 residues. This CDR3 reads CASSYGDADTQYF. The CDR3 nucleotides are TGTGCCAGCAGTTACGGCGACGCAGATACGCAGTATTTT.

The chain combines TRBV15 with TRBJ2-7, with a possible D match to TRBD1 (5 bases). V was trimmed by 4 bases and J by 6 bases, leaving 10 bases between them. In germline, CDR1 is LNHNV, CDR2 YYDKDF (reference sequence). This CDR3 spans 12 amino acids. In DNA, the CDR3 is TGTGCCACCAGCATGGACACTTTCGAGCAGTACTTC. It yields the protein CATSMDTFEQYF.

Comments on this clone: This sample includes further DNA sequences coding for the same CDR3. V and J are TRBV5-1 and TRBJ2-7; no clear D gene. This CDR3 has 14 residues. Germline V CDR1 and CDR2: SGHRS, YFSETQ. V was cut by 0 bases and J by 1 base, with 8 bases left in between. CDR3 nucleotides: TGCGCCAGCAGCTTGGTGGCAGCTTCCTACGAGCAGTACTTC. It specifies CASSLVAASYEQYF.

The table lists this clone with a count of one. The rearrangement links TRBV29-1 to TRBJ2-5, with D possibly TRBD2 on 5 matching bases. The germline V and J ends were trimmed by 5 bases and 5 bases, with 15 bases remaining between them. CDR1 is SQVTM, CDR2 ANQGSEA, per germline. This CDR3 has 13 residues. CDR3 nucleotide sequence: TGCAGCGTTCGGGGAAGGTTGGCGGAGACCCAGTACTTC. It is translated as CSVRGRLAETQYF.

The rearrangement joins TRBV11-2 to TRBJ2-7; D is ambiguous. The CDR3 is 12 amino acids. The germline V and J ends were trimmed by 3 bases and 4 bases, with 7 bases remaining between them. Germline-derived CDR1 and CDR2 are SGHAT and FQNNGV. For the CDR3, the DNA is TGTGCCAGCAGCTTGACGGCGTACGAGCAGTACTTC. Protein product: CASSLTAYEQYF.